The subject of this entry is one TCR beta chain. Antigen: not known. From CD4+ cells came CD45RA+ naive and CD45RA-negative memory subsets. The data derive from a study of shared clonotypes between healthy human individuals. Study background: Sampling drew on donors who were a couple of women and a few men aged 18 to 49. Study-wide points: Roughly 4.7% was the fraction of naive CD4 clonotypes found shared across a few donors.

This CDR3 contains 13 residues. V was trimmed by 1 base and J by 4 bases, leaving 8 bases between them. Germline assignment: CDR1 SGHDT and CDR2 YYEEEE. 150 to 250 ng DNA, tens of thousands of T cell genomes, went into each sorted-subset replicate PCR. Sequencing used immunoSEQ multiplex PCR; TCRdb keeps in-frame clones, though not all of them. There are around 1.4 million clones in the sample; roughly 98.5% occur only once, and 0.36% lies in the top ten. This chain uses TRBV5-6 with TRBJ1-1; no definite D call. The TCR sequence derives from a man younger than 45 in good health. Sequenced input: naive CD4+ T cells sorted from blood. The sample's subset: CD45RA+ positively selected. The CDR3 loop reads CASSLTSATEAFF. CDR3 in DNA: TGTGCCAGCAGCTTGACGAGTGCCACTGAAGCTTTCTTT. Variable domain in full (rest from reference TRBV5-6 and TRBJ1-1): DAGVTQSPTHLIKTRGQQVTLRCSPKSGHDTVSWYQQALGQGPQFIFQYYEEEERQRGNFPDRFSGHQFPNYSSELNVNALLLGDSALYLCASSLTSATEAFFGQGTRLTVV.